This is a list of T cell receptor beta chains from one sample in a study of T cells in Graves' hyperthyroidism and ophthalmopathy. MiXCR was run by TCRdb on the multiplex PCR reads, yielding one entry per CDR3 protein. The top ten clones hold about 33% of a sample with approximately 420,000 distinct CDR3 sequences, more than 12% of them seen once. The sample taken for sequencing was blood. Receptors originate from a young woman with Graves' hyperthyroidism. The CDR3 runs from the conserved cysteine through the conserved F or W. A D gene is named only where the DNA matches it firmly. Clone size is stated in some rows and not others, as once, few, many or a class when expanded.

cdr3_aa cdr3_nt d_call j_call cdr3_length v_call clone_size
CASSKQYF TGTGCCAGCAGTAAGCAGTACTTC . TRBJ2-7 8 TRBV27 many
CASSPNRSNQPQHF TGTGCCAGCAGTCCAAACAGGAGCAATCAGCCCCAGCATTTT . TRBJ1-5 14 TRBV27 many
CASSSLAGGSYNEQFF TGTGCCAGCAGCTCTCTGGCGGGTGGCTCCTACAATGAGCAGTTCTTC . TRBJ2-1 16 TRBV3-1 many
CSATSGAYEQYF TGCAGTGCTACTAGCGGCGCCTACGAGCAGTACTTC TRBD2 TRBJ2-7 12 TRBV20-1 once
CASSLIRVSSSYTDTQYF TGCGCCAGCAGCTTGATTCGGGTGTCATCCTCTTACACAGATACGCAGTATTTT . TRBJ2-3 18 TRBV5-1 few
CASSFGEGTEAFF TGTGCCAGCAGCTTTGGGGAGGGTACTGAAGCTTTCTTT . TRBJ1-1 13 TRBV11-1 .
CSARVSGQGRGYGYTF TGCAGTGCTAGAGTCTCGGGACAGGGTCGGGGGTATGGCTACACCTTC TRBD1 TRBJ1-2 16 TRBV20-1 .
CASSHRLSGANVLTF TGTGCCAGCAGCCACAGGCTCTCTGGGGCCAACGTCCTGACTTTC . TRBJ2-6 15 TRBV7-2 .
CASSLEPGRGLAEQYF TGCGCCAGCAGCCTCGAACCGGGACGCGGTCTCGCCGAGCAGTACTTC . TRBJ2-7 16 TRBV4-1 many
CASTLGIHAEQFF TGTGCCAGCACCCTCGGGATACACGCTGAGCAGTTCTTC . TRBJ2-1 13 TRBV7-2 .
CSVGDRGITNEKLFF TGCAGCGTTGGGGACAGGGGGATAACTAATGAAAAACTGTTTTTT TRBD1 TRBJ1-4 15 TRBV29-1 few
CASSLERYRGQNEAFF TGTGCCAGCAGCTTAGAACGATACAGGGGGCAAAATGAAGCTTTCTTT TRBD1 TRBJ1-1 16 TRBV7-9 few
CASSQDGKGLAKNTDTQYF TGTGCCAGCAGCCAAGATGGGAAAGGACTAGCGAAGAACACAGATACGCAGTATTTT TRBD2 TRBJ2-3 19 TRBV3-1 many
CASSLGASGSYNEQFF TGCGCCAGCAGCTTGGGGGCCTCGGGTTCCTACAATGAGCAGTTCTTC . TRBJ2-1 16 TRBV5-1 few
CASRGSGENIQYF TGTGCCAGCCGGGGATCCGGAGAAAACATTCAGTACTTC . TRBJ2-4 13 TRBV27 .
CASNLPRGYEQYF TGTGCCAGCAACCTCCCCCGAGGCTACGAGCAGTACTTC . TRBJ2-7 13 TRBV28 many
CSARDRGRGSSYEQYF TGCAGTGCTAGAGATAGGGGCAGAGGAAGTTCCTACGAGCAGTACTTC . TRBJ2-7 16 TRBV20-1 many
CASSYSATSGDSSYEQYF TGTGCCAGCAGTTACTCCGCTACTAGCGGGGACAGCTCCTACGAGCAGTACTTC TRBD2 TRBJ2-7 18 TRBV6-5 many
CASSRGPRTEAFF TGTGCCAGCAGCCGAGGGCCACGCACTGAAGCTTTCTTT . TRBJ1-1 13 TRBV3-1 many
CASSIRDYEQYF TGTGCCAGTAGTATCCGGGACTACGAGCAGTACTTC . TRBJ2-7 12 TRBV19 .
CASSHPSGSWYEQYF TGTGCCAGCAGCCACCCTAGCGGGAGTTGGTACGAGCAGTACTTC TRBD2 TRBJ2-7 15 TRBV28 many
CSARGWARTDTQYF TGCAGTGCTAGAGGATGGGCTAGGACAGATACGCAGTATTTT . TRBJ2-3 14 TRBV20-1 many